This T cell receptor beta chain was recorded in a study of blood T cell repertoires in COVID-19. TCRdb's copy holds only in-frame clones and misses some; the assay was immunoSEQ multiplex PCR. This sample carries over 200,000 clones, approximately 80% of them seen once, and the ten largest clones take about 1.8%. Between the trimmed V and J ends, which lost 6 bases and 1 base, there was a span of 9 bases. The length of the CDR3 is 13 residues. Germline CDR1 MNHEY, CDR2 SVGAGI. The receptor was isolated from a man aged 55 to 70 who had recovered from COVID-19. Sequenced material: PBMCs or T cells enriched from blood (not recorded which). The genes are TRBV6-5 and TRBJ1-1; D is undetermined. The CDR3 sequence is CASRRTWNTEAFF. The CDR3 bases are TGTGCCAGCAGACGTACTTGGAACACTGAAGCTTTCTTT.